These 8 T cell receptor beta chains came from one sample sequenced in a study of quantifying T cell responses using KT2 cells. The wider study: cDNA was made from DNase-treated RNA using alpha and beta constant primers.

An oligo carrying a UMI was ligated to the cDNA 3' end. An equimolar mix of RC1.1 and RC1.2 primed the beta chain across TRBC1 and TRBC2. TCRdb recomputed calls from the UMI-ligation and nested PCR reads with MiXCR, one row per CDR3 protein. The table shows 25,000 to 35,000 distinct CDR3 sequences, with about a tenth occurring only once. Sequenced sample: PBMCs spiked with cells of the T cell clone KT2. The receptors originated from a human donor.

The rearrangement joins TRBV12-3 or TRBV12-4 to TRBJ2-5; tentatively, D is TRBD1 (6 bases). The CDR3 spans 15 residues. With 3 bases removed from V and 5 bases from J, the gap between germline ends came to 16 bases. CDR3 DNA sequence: TGTGCCAGCAGTTTTAAGAACAGGGTCTGGGAGACCCAGTACTTC. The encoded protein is CASSFKNRVWETQYF.

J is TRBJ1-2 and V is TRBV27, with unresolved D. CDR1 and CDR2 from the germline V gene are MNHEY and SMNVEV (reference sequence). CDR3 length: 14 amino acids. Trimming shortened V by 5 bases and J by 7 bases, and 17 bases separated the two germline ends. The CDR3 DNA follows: TGTGCCAGCAGTCCAGGACCCCCCGGGAGTGGCTACACCTTC. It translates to CASSPGPPGSGYTF.

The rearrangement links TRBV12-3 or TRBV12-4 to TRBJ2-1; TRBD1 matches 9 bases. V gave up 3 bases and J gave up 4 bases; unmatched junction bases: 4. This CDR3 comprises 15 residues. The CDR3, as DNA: TGTGCCAGCAGTTTGGACAGGGGCGAATACAATGAGCAGTTCTTC. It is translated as CASSLDRGEYNEQFF.

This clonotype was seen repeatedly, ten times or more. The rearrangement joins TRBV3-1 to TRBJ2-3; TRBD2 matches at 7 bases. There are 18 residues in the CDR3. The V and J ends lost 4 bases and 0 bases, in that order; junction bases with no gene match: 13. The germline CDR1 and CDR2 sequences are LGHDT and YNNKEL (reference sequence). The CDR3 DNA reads TGTGCCAGCAGCCCCCCGTTGGGTAGCGGGTATAGCACAGATACGCAGTATTTT. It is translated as CASSPPLGSGYSTDTQYF.

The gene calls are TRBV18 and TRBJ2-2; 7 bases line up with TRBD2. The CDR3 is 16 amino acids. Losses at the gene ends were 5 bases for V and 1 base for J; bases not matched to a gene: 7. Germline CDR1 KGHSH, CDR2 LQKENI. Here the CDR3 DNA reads TGTGCCAGCTCATCGGGACTACACTTGAACACCGGGGAGCTGTTTTTT. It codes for CASSSGLHLNTGELFF.

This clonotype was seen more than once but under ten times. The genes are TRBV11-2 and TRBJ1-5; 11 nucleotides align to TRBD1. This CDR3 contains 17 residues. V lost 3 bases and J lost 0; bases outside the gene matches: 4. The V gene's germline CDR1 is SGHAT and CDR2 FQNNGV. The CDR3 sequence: CASSLGQGVYSNQPQHF. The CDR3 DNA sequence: TGTGCCAGCAGCTTGGGACAGGGGGTATATAGCAATCAGCCCCAGCATTTT.

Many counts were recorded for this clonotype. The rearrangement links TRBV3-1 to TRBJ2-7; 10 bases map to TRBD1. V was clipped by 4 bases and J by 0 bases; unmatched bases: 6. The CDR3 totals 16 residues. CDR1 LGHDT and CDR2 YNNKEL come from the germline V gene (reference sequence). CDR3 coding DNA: TGTGCCAGCAGCCCTAGGGGGACAGGGGCCTCCTACGAGCAGTACTTC. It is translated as CASSPRGTGASYEQYF.

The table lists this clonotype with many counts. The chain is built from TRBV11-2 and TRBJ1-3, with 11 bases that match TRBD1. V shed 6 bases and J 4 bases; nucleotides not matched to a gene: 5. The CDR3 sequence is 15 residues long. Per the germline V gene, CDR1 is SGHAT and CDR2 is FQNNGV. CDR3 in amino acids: CASRPGQGDGNTIYF. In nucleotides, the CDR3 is TGTGCCAGCAGGCCGGGACAGGGGGACGGAAACACCATATATTTT.